Below, 27 T cell receptor beta chains from the same sample are listed, as sequenced in a study of post-analysis software for immune sequencing data. Their cognate antigens are unknown. Carried by the TCR beta cDNA libraries were unique molecular identifiers. Each CDR3 protein is one row after TCRdb ran MiXCR on the PCR reads. In the table there are about 820,000 distinct CDR3 sequences, around 50% of which are singletons. Study-wide points: A handful of TRBV segments appeared more often in patients than in controls, and TRBV5-6, TRBV5-1 and TRBV20-1 were among these.

The sequencing sample was made of blood. The receptors originated from a girl aged 10 to 17 with multiple sclerosis.

A few counts support this clonotype. The chain uses TRBV18 and TRBJ1-1, with 8 bases identical to TRBD1. CDR3 length: 13 residues. V shed 6 bases, J shed 4 bases, and the junction held 4 bases outside the gene matches. Germline loops: CDR1 KGHSH, CDR2 LQKENI. CDR3 region: CASSSDRGTEAFF. DNA for the CDR3: TGTGCCAGCTCGTCAGACAGGGGCACTGAAGCTTTCTTT. The full variable domain, rest sourced from reference TRBV18 and TRBJ1-1, is NAGVMQNPRHLVRRRGQEARLRCSPMKGHSHVYWYRQLPEEGLKFMVYLQKENIIDESGMPKERFSAEFPKEGPSILRIQQVVRGDSAAYFCASSSDRGTEAFFGQGTRLTVV.

This clonotype came up a few times. V usage is TRBV20-1 and J usage is TRBJ1-2; D is possibly TRBD1 (5 bases). The germline gives CDR1 DFQATT, CDR2 SNEGSKA (reference sequence). The CDR3 loop spans 13 amino acids. Trimming shortened V by 0 bases and J by 8 bases, and 13 bases separated the two germline ends. The CDR3 reads CSARDLEGTGYTF. The DNA for the CDR3 is TGCAGTGCTAGAGATCTAGAGGGGACGGGCTACACCTTC.

The V and J genes are TRBV12-3 or TRBV12-4 and TRBJ2-1; 9 bases line up with TRBD2. The CDR3 sequence is 14 residues long. With V trimmed by 5 bases and J by 8 bases, 7 bases remained unmatched. The CDR3 is CASSPGTSSYEQFF. CDR3 DNA sequence: TGTGCCAGCAGTCCCGGGACTAGCAGCTATGAGCAGTTCTTC.

The chain is built from TRBV7-9 and TRBJ2-7; 8 nucleotides match TRBD1. Trimming took 4 bases from V and 7 from J; bases not matched to a gene: 12. CDR1 and CDR2 from the germline V gene are SEHNR and FQNEAQ (reference sequence). The CDR3 length is 15 residues. DNA of the CDR3: TGTGCCAGCAGCTCCCCTGGGCAGGGGGCTTGGGAGCAGTACTTC. This encodes CASSSPGQGAWEQYF.

The genes are TRBV5-1 and TRBJ1-6; perhaps TRBD1 as D (6 bases). Germline lookup yields CDR1 SGHRS and CDR2 YFSETQ. V lost 0 bases and J lost 5, with 9 bases in between. The CDR3 runs to 15 residues. CDR3 in DNA: TGCGCCAGCAGCTTGGATTCAGGGGATAATTCACCCCTCCACTTT. Translating it yields CASSLDSGDNSPLHF.

The genes are TRBV6-6 and TRBJ2-7; tentatively, D is TRBD1 (6 bases). Near its end, the DNA agrees better with TRBJ2-5, so the J call may be wrong. This CDR3 has 13 amino acids. CDR1 and CDR2 (germline): MNHNY, SVGAGI (reference sequence). CDR3 nucleotides: TGTGCCAGCAGAGACAGGCCGGGAGAGACCCAGTACTTC. As protein: CASRDRPGETQYF.

The genes are TRBV5-5 and TRBJ2-1; 7 positions agree with TRBD1. The V gene end was trimmed by 2 bases and the J gene end by 8 bases; junction bases not matched to a gene: 10. CDR1 and CDR2 (germline): SGHKS, YYEKEE (reference sequence). The CDR3 loop spans 15 amino acids. The CDR3 nucleotides read TGTGCCAGCAGCTTCGGGGAGACAGGGTCTTATGAGCAGTTCTTC. Its translation: CASSFGETGSYEQFF.

This clonotype was seen only a few times. This chain joins TRBV29-1 and TRBJ2-1; no clear D. CDR3 size: 12 residues. V was cut by 1 base and J by 0 bases, with 1 base left in between. Germline values: CDR1 SQVTM, CDR2 ANQGSEA. This CDR3 reads CSVEVSYNEQFF. As DNA, the CDR3 is TGCAGCGTTGAAGTCTCCTACAATGAGCAGTTCTTC.

This CDR3 reads CASRPGTGGRGYTF. The CDR3 DNA is TGTGCCAGTAGGCCCGGGACAGGTGGCCGTGGCTACACCTTC. The V call is TRBV19, the J call TRBJ1-2; 8 positions match TRBD1. With 6 bases clipped from V and 7 bases from J, the junction kept 10 bases outside the gene matches. The germline CDR1 and CDR2 sequences are LNHDA and SQIVND (reference sequence). This CDR3 contains 14 residues.

The J gene is TRBJ2-4, the V gene TRBV27, with TRBD2 identical over 8 bases. CDR1 is MNHEY, CDR2 SMNVEV, per germline (reference sequence). Trimming took 5 bases from V and 13 from J; bases not matched to a gene: 19. This CDR3 has 16 amino acids. CDR3 coding DNA: TGTGCCAGCAGTCCAATAGCGGGAAGCTTGTATAGAGAGCAGTACTTC. It translates to CASSPIAGSLYREQYF.

This clonotype appeared a few times. The rearrangement links TRBV5-1 to TRBJ2-7, with a tentative D call TRBD2 (6 bases). Germline CDR1 is SGHRS and CDR2 is YFSETQ. This CDR3 is 13 amino acids long. V was trimmed by 1 base and J by 4 bases, leaving 9 bases between them. For the CDR3, the DNA is TGCGCCAGCAGCTTGTCGGGGGAGTACGAGCAGTACTTC. Its protein is CASSLSGEYEQYF. Full variable domain (remainder filled in from reference TRBV5-1 and TRBJ2-7): KAGVTQTPRYLIKTRGQQVTLSCSPISGHRSVSWYQQTPGQGLQFLFEYFSETQRNKGNFPGRFSGRQFSNSRSEMNVSTLELGDSALYLCASSLSGEYEQYFGPGTRLTVT.

In regard to this clonotype: A much larger clone differs by one base, so this may be a read error. This chain joins TRBV7-6 and TRBJ2-7, with unresolved D. CDR3 length: 13 amino acids. Trimming stripped 1 base from V and 6 bases from J, with 10 bases between. The germline CDR1 and CDR2 sequences are SGHVS and FNYEAQ. Here the CDR3 reads CASSLGPECEQYF. The CDR3, as DNA: TGTGCCAGCAGCTTAGGCCCGGAGTGCGAGCAGTACTTC. Filled out from reference TRBV7-6 and TRBJ2-7, the complete variable domain reads GAGVSQSPRYKVTKRGQDVALRCDPISGHVSLYWYRQALGQGPEFLTYFNYEAQQDKSGLPNDRFSAERPEGSISTLTIQRTEQRDSAMYRCASSLGPECEQYFGPGTRLTVT.

The chain is built from TRBV9 and TRBJ2-3, with 14 bases lining up with TRBD2. The V and J ends lost 4 bases and 0 bases, in that order; junction bases with no gene match: 10. The CDR3 length is 19 residues. Germline V gives CDR1 SGDLS, CDR2 YYNGEE. As DNA, the CDR3 is TGTGCCAGCAGCAACCGACCGGGACTAGCGGGGGTGAGCACAGATACGCAGTATTTT. Protein: CASSNRPGLAGVSTDTQYF. The full variable domain, in which reference TRBV9 and TRBJ2-3 provide the parts outside the CDR3, is DSGVTQTPKHLITATGQRVTLRCSPRSGDLSVYWYQQSLDQGLQFLIQYYNGEERAKGNILERFSAQQFPDLHSELNLSSLELGDSALYFCASSNRPGLAGVSTDTQYFGPGTRLTVL.

In this sample, this clonotype turned up once. The chain combines TRBV7-2 with TRBJ2-5; 8 bases match TRBD2. V was clipped by 1 base and J by 2 bases; unmatched bases: 9. This CDR3 is 17 amino acids long. Germline V gene lookup returns CDR1 SGHTA and CDR2 FQGNSA. CDR3 sequence: CASSLGHSTSGQETQYF. The CDR3 DNA reads TGTGCCAGCAGCTTAGGCCACTCCACTAGCGGACAAGAGACCCAGTACTTC.

This clonotype was counted between two and nine times. The V call is TRBV14, the J call TRBJ2-7; TRBD1 matches 10 bases. CDR3 length equals 15 residues. The germline V gene encodes CDR1 SGHDN and CDR2 FVKESK. The V segment lost 4 bases and the J segment 2 bases; nucleotides outside the gene matches: 5. CDR3 DNA: TGTGCCAGCAGCCTAGGGACAGGGGCTGCCTACGAGCAGTACTTC. This codes for CASSLGTGAAYEQYF.

This clonotype was recorded once. J is TRBJ2-7 and V is TRBV5-1; D may match TRBD1 or TRBD2 (6 bases each). From germline, CDR1 is SGHRS and CDR2 YFSETQ. Trimming stripped 0 bases from V and 3 bases from J, with 22 bases between. The CDR3 runs 18 residues. DNA of the CDR3: TGCGCCAGCAGCTTGGGAACCCTCCAGCTAGGGGGGAACTACGAGCAGTACTTC. It codes for CASSLGTLQLGGNYEQYF.

This chain uses TRBV4-1 with TRBJ2-7; perhaps TRBD2 as D (6 bases). V was cut by 1 base and J by 1 base, with 14 bases left in between. Looked up from germline, CDR1 is MGHRA and CDR2 is YSYEKL. The CDR3 loop spans 16 amino acids. CDR3 bases: TGCGCCAGCAGCCAAGTGGTCGCGGGATGGTCCTACGAGCAGTACTTC. Protein product: CASSQVVAGWSYEQYF.

V usage is TRBV20-1 and J usage is TRBJ1-2, with D possibly being TRBD1 (5 bases). CDR3 length equals 14 residues. The V gene's germline CDR1 is DFQATT and CDR2 SNEGSKA (reference sequence). Trimming shortened V by 6 bases and J by 7 bases, and 21 bases separated the two germline ends. The CDR3 DNA is TGCAGTGCCGCCCCCGGGACGGGCAGAAGTGGCTACACCTTC. Its translation is CSAAPGTGRSGYTF.

The rearrangement joins TRBV14 to TRBJ2-1, with TRBD1 matching over 7 bases. The CDR3 is 15 amino acids. Germline assignment: CDR1 SGHDN and CDR2 FVKESK. J was trimmed by 10 bases and V by 1 base; bases with no gene match: 10. The CDR3: CASSQALSGGIEQFF. DNA of the CDR3: TGTGCCAGCAGCCAAGCATTGTCAGGGGGTATCGAGCAGTTCTTC.

This clonotype occurred once. The rearrangement joins TRBV6-5 to TRBJ1-5, with D unresolved. CDR1 is MNHEY and CDR2 is SVGAGI in the germline V gene. The V gene lost 5 bases and the J gene lost 1 base, with 12 bases spanning the gap. The CDR3 contains 15 residues. CDR3 residues: CASSPGSRSNQPQHF. DNA of the CDR3: TGTGCCAGCAGTCCGGGGAGTAGGAGCAATCAGCCCCAGCATTTT.

The V call is TRBV20-1, the J call TRBJ1-1; possible D gene TRBD1, 5 bases. CDR1 and CDR2 (germline): DFQATT, SNEGSKA (reference sequence). This CDR3 is built from 13 residues. Trimming shortened V by 6 bases and J by 1 base, and 12 bases separated the two germline ends. The CDR3 sequence is CSAQQGRNTEAFF. Written as DNA, the CDR3 is TGCAGTGCCCAGCAGGGACGGAACACTGAAGCTTTCTTT.

This clonotype was counted between two and nine times. The V and J genes are TRBV10-3 and TRBJ2-3; 11 nucleotides agree with TRBD2. V was pared by 6 bases and J by 4 bases, with 3 bases of the junction left unmatched. CDR1 and CDR2 (germline): ENHRY, SYGVKD. This CDR3 spans 14 amino acids. CDR3 protein: CAISLSGRADTQYF. DNA for the CDR3: TGTGCCATCAGCCTTAGCGGGAGGGCAGATACGCAGTATTTT.

The table lists this clonotype with a few counts. The V call is TRBV4-1, the J call TRBJ2-5; TRBD2 aligns across 12 bases. Germline trimming cut 3 bases from V and 5 bases from J; bases unmatched to any gene: 7. The CDR3 consists of 16 residues. Germline CDR1 is MGHRA and CDR2 is YSYEKL. This CDR3 reads CASSHASGRAGETQYF. Here the CDR3 DNA reads TGCGCCAGCAGCCATGCTAGCGGGAGGGCCGGGGAGACCCAGTACTTC.

This chain connects TRBV25-1 to TRBJ2-3; the D gene is possibly TRBD2 (5 bases). The CDR3 spans 13 residues. V gave up 6 bases and J gave up 0 bases, with 7 bases separating them. CDR1 and CDR2 (germline): MGHDK, SYGVNS. In nucleotides, the CDR3 is TGTGCCAGCAGGGACTTAAGCACAGATACGCAGTATTTT. Translation: CASRDLSTDTQYF.

This clonotype was seen a few times. The CDR3 DNA follows: TGTGCCAGCAGTTACTCCACCGGGACATTACTCTACGAGCAGTACTTC. It encodes CASSYSTGTLLYEQYF. The chain uses TRBV6-6 and TRBJ2-7; TRBD1 might be the D (6 bases). This CDR3 has 16 residues. Germline assignment: CDR1 MNHNY and CDR2 SVGAGI (reference sequence). V was trimmed by 0 bases and J by 3 bases, leaving 15 bases between them.

The CDR3 spells CASTRTTGGTYEQYF. Written as DNA, the CDR3 is TGCGCCAGCACCAGGACCACAGGGGGAACCTACGAGCAGTACTTC. This chain links TRBV5-1 with TRBJ2-7, with 8 bases fitting TRBD1. With 6 bases clipped from V and 2 bases from J, the junction kept 10 bases outside the gene matches. Germline lookup yields CDR1 SGHRS and CDR2 YFSETQ. CDR3 length: 15 amino acids.

The chain joins TRBV29-1 to TRBJ2-7; 10 bases match TRBD1. J lost 2 bases, V lost 7 bases, and 8 bases had no gene match. This CDR3 region has 14 residues. From germline, CDR1 is SQVTM and CDR2 ANQGSEA. The CDR3 is CSARDDRGPYEQYF. CDR3 DNA: TGCAGCGCTCGAGACGACAGGGGGCCCTACGAGCAGTACTTC.